The clone carrying this T cell receptor (beta chain) was seen ten or more times. The data stem from a study of regulatory T cells in long-lasting Graves disease. Time point noted: persistent/refractory GD, antithyroid drugs over 5 years with positive TRAb. Extracted RNA from PBMCs served as the source of the TCR library. TCR beta libraries were built with iRepertoire HTBI primers and Arm-PCR of CDR3 regions. Each CDR3 protein gets one entry after TCRdb re-called the multiplex PCR reads with MiXCR. The top ten hold about 29% of the sample, which has approximately 360,000 distinct CDR3 sequences, 20% to 25% seen once. The receptor was isolated from a woman aged 40 to 55 with Graves disease. The sample here was peripheral blood mononuclear cells (PBMCs), taken when the disease was refractory, from a patient treated with antithyroid drugs.

The CDR3 sequence: CASTLTSAGATGELFF. CDR3 DNA: TGTGCCAGCACCCTAACATCAGCGGGAGCCACCGGGGAGCTGTTTTTT. J is TRBJ2-2 and V is TRBV28; TRBD2 agrees at 8 bases. The CDR3 totals 16 residues. Per germline, CDR1 MDHEN and CDR2 SYDVKM. Trimming at V came to 7 bases and at J to 4 bases, leaving 11 bases not matched to a gene. Filled out from reference TRBV28 and TRBJ2-2, the complete variable domain reads DVKVTQSSRYLVKRTGEKVFLECVQDMDHENMFWYRQDPGLGLRLIYFSYDVKMKEKGDIPEGYSVSREKKERFSLILESASTNQTSMYLCASTLTSAGATGELFFGEGSRLTVL.